The 25 T cell receptor beta chains below were found in one sample sequenced in a study of blood T cell repertoires in COVID-19. Some clones are missing from TCRdb's copy, which holds only in-frame ones; the method was immunoSEQ multiplex PCR. The sample lists 250,000 to 300,000 clones, 80% to 90% occurring once. Specimen: peripheral blood. The receptors come from a woman in her 70s with acute or convalescent COVID-19.

The chain combines TRBV3-1 (or the pseudogene TRBV3-2) with TRBJ1-2, with TRBD1 as a possible D gene (5 bases). The V and J ends lost 1 base and 6 bases respectively, with 15 bases between them. This CDR3 region has 15 residues. CDR1 is LGHDT, CDR2 YNNKEL, per germline (reference sequence). CDR3 region: CASSQGLAGLNGYTF. CDR3 DNA: TGTGCCAGCAGCCAAGGGTTGGCAGGGTTAAATGGCTACACCTTC.

This chain links TRBV7-9 with TRBJ2-3, with TRBD2 identical over 9 bases. CDR3 length: 15 amino acids. Trimming removed 5 bases from V and 1 base from J; junction bases left unmatched: 4. From germline, CDR1 is SEHNR and CDR2 FQNEAQ (reference sequence). The chain's CDR3 is CASSPRTSGTDTQYF. The CDR3, as DNA: TGTGCCAGCAGCCCAAGGACTAGCGGCACAGATACGCAGTATTTT.

This rearrangement joins TRBV5-1 to TRBJ1-1, with D perhaps matching TRBD1 (6 bases). This CDR3 comprises 13 residues. Germline V gives CDR1 SGHRS, CDR2 YFSETQ. Trimming left V 4 bases short and J 6 bases short, with 13 bases between. The CDR3 region is CASSRRDTSEAFF. In nucleotides, the CDR3 is TGCGCCAGCAGCCGCCGGGACACCTCTGAAGCTTTCTTT.

The genes are TRBV7-9 and TRBJ1-2; D is possibly TRBD1 (5 bases). The germline V and J ends were trimmed by 4 bases and 6 bases, with 18 bases remaining between them. CDR3 length: 15 residues. Per the germline V gene, CDR1 is SEHNR and CDR2 is FQNEAQ (reference sequence). The CDR3 protein is CASSSPGGGTNGYTF. The CDR3 DNA follows: TGTGCCAGCAGCTCGCCGGGCGGGGGTACTAATGGCTACACCTTC.

This sequence joins TRBV2 and TRBJ2-1, with 11 bases identical to TRBD2. Germline V gene sequence: CDR1 SNHLY, CDR2 FYNNEI. The CDR3 is made up of 17 amino acids. V dropped 0 bases and J dropped 10; count of bases not matched to a gene: 11. CDR3 protein: CASSEAGFSGGAGEQFF. The CDR3 DNA follows: TGTGCCAGCAGTGAAGCGGGATTTAGCGGGGGGGCCGGGGAGCAGTTCTTC.

CDR3 DNA: TGTGCCAGCAGCTTAGCGGAGGCAGTCTACAATGAGCAGTTCTTC. This codes for CASSLAEAVYNEQFF. The rearrangement links TRBV7-8 to TRBJ2-1, with D possibly TRBD2 on 5 matching bases. The germline gives CDR1 SGHVS, CDR2 FQNEAQ. V was trimmed by 0 bases and J by 3 bases, leaving 9 bases between them. The CDR3 extends over 15 amino acids.

This rearrangement joins TRBV6-8 to TRBJ1-2; 9 bases fit TRBD1. Trimming removed 2 bases from V and 0 bases from J; junction bases left unmatched: 7. CDR1 and CDR2 from the germline V gene are MNHGY and SAAAGT. This CDR3 spans 17 amino acids. CDR3 coding DNA: TGTGCCAGCAGTTACGGGAATGGGACAGGGACTAACTATGGCTACACCTTC. Protein sequence: CASSYGNGTGTNYGYTF.

V gene TRBV18 combines with J gene TRBJ1-2; D is undetermined. The CDR3 runs to 10 residues. The germline V gene encodes CDR1 KGHSH and CDR2 LQKENI. V was shortened by 4 bases and J by 13 bases, with 10 bases between the two germline ends. Here the CDR3 reads CASSQSTVTF. The CDR3, as DNA: TGTGCCAGCTCACAAAGTACGGTCACCTTC. The full variable domain, its missing parts supplied by reference TRBV18 and TRBJ1-2, is NAGVMQNPRHLVRRRGQEARLRCSPMKGHSHVYWYRQLPEEGLKFMVYLQKENIIDESGMPKERFSAEFPKEGPSILRIQQVVRGDSAAYFCASSQSTVTFGSGTRLTVV.

This sequence joins TRBV10-1 and TRBJ2-3, with D unresolved. The V end was cut by 4 bases, the J end by 6 bases, with 11 bases between. CDR1 and CDR2 (germline): WNHNN, SYGVQD (reference sequence). CDR3 length: 13 residues. Here the CDR3 reads CASSGVPSDTQYF. CDR3 DNA sequence: TGCGCCAGCAGTGGAGTGCCTTCCGATACGCAGTATTTT.

This clone was detected only once. CDR3 DNA: TGTGCCAGCAGACAGACAGCGAACACCGGGGAGCTGTTTTTT. This translates into CASRQTANTGELFF. The chain combines TRBV11-3 with TRBJ2-2, with D possibly matching TRBD1 (5 bases). Germline V gives CDR1 SGHNT, CDR2 YENEEA. Trimming removed 6 bases at V and 0 bases at J, with 8 bases between. The CDR3 has 14 residues.

This chain joins TRBV3-1 (or the pseudogene TRBV3-2) and TRBJ1-2, with TRBD1 as a possible D gene (5 bases). Trimming took off 4 bases at V and 9 bases at J, with 12 bases between the two ends. This CDR3 contains 12 residues. Germline lookup yields CDR1 LGHDT and CDR2 YNNKEL (reference sequence). The CDR3 sequence is CASSRAKGSYTF. DNA for the CDR3: TGTGCCAGCAGCCGCGCCAAGGGGAGCTACACCTTC.

The chain employs TRBV5-5 and TRBJ1-2; possible D gene TRBD1, 5 bases. The CDR3 is 12 amino acids. The germline gives CDR1 SGHKS, CDR2 YYEKEE (reference sequence). V lost 4 bases to trimming and J lost 3 bases, with 7 bases between them. The CDR3 region has the DNA TGTGCCAGCAGCCAGGGCGACTATGGCTACACCTTC. Amino acids: CASSQGDYGYTF.

The chain combines TRBV5-4 with TRBJ2-3, with TRBD2 matching over 7 bases. This CDR3 contains 16 residues. Unmatched junction bases numbered 9, after V lost 3 bases and J lost 2 bases. CDR1 is SGHNT, CDR2 YYREEE, per germline (reference sequence). The CDR3 nucleotides read TGTGCCAGCAGCTCCCGACTAGCTACCGACACAGATACGCAGTATTTT. This sequence encodes CASSSRLATDTDTQYF.

The chain combines TRBV11-2 with TRBJ1-2; weak D call: TRBD1 (6 bases). This CDR3 spans 13 amino acids. V was trimmed by 5 bases and J by 7 bases, leaving 14 bases between them. CDR1 is SGHAT and CDR2 is FQNNGV in the germline V gene. The CDR3 DNA is TGTGCCAGCAGCCACTCTACAGGGAGTGGCTACACCTTC. Translation: CASSHSTGSGYTF.

This clone showed up just once. The chain is built from TRBV11-2 and TRBJ2-5, with 7 bases that match TRBD2. J lost 4 bases, V lost 3 bases, and 8 bases had no gene match. The CDR3 is made up of 15 amino acids. Germline CDR1 and CDR2: SGHAT and FQNNGV. The CDR3 DNA is TGTGCCAGCAGCTTCGTACTAGCGATGGGAGAGACCCAGTACTTC. It yields the protein CASSFVLAMGETQYF.

A word on this clone: This same CDR3 is encoded by further DNA sequences in the sample. The gene calls are TRBV15 and TRBJ1-5; D unresolved. The CDR3 sequence is 12 residues long. Per the germline V gene, CDR1 is LNHNV and CDR2 is YYDKDF (reference sequence). The V end was cut by 8 bases, the J end by 0 bases, with 5 bases between. CDR3 residues: CATSRSNQPQHF. The CDR3 coding sequence is TGTGCCACCTCTCGTAGCAATCAGCCCCAGCATTTT.

The count of this clone is one. V is TRBV28 and J is TRBJ2-5; D gene unclear. Germline V gives CDR1 MDHEN, CDR2 SYDVKM. This CDR3 is 11 amino acids long. Trimming removed 6 bases at V and 2 bases at J, with 4 bases between. CDR3 sequence reads: CASSPQETQYF. CDR3 coding DNA: TGTGCCAGCAGCCCTCAAGAGACCCAGTACTTC.

The CDR3 spells CASSLQTNYGYTF. CDR3 nucleotide sequence: TGTGCCAGCAGCTTGCAAACAAACTATGGCTACACCTTC. The chain combines TRBV5-5 with TRBJ1-2; D is undetermined. Germline V gene sequence: CDR1 SGHKS, CDR2 YYEKEE (reference sequence). CDR3 length: 13 amino acids. Trimming shortened V by 1 base and J by 2 bases, and 6 bases separated the two germline ends.

This clone was counted once. The chain combines TRBV5-1 with TRBJ2-6; possible D gene TRBD2, 6 bases. This CDR3 comprises 18 residues. V was pared by 4 bases and J by 0 bases, with 17 bases between. Germline V gene lookup returns CDR1 SGHRS and CDR2 YFSETQ. The CDR3 coding sequence is TGCGCCAGCAGCACCAGTGGGGGACTCTTCTCTGGGGCCAACGTCCTGACTTTC. This codes for CASSTSGGLFSGANVLTF.

The rearrangement uses TRBV7-3 and TRBJ1-1, with TRBD1 matching over 9 bases. CDR3 length: 12 residues. The V gene's germline CDR1 is SGHTA and CDR2 FQGTGA. The V gene end was trimmed by 4 bases and the J gene end by 8 bases; junction bases not matched to a gene: 2. CDR3 coding DNA: TGTGCCAGCAGCTCTGGGACAGGGGAAGCTTTCTTT. It codes for CASSSGTGEAFF. Full variable domain (rest looked up from reference TRBV7-3 and TRBJ1-1): GAGVSQTPSNKVTEKGKYVELRCDPISGHTALYWYRQSLGQGPEFLIYFQGTGAADDSGLPNDRFFAVRPEGSVSTLKIQRTERGDSAVYLCASSSGTGEAFFGQGTRLTVV.

This clone showed up just once. The J gene is TRBJ2-1, the V gene TRBV14; D gene ambiguous. The germline gives CDR1 SGHDN, CDR2 FVKESK. V shed 0 bases and J shed 9 bases, with 15 bases lying between them. The CDR3 is 15 residues long. The CDR3 sequence is CASSQDQSPSREQFF. The CDR3 DNA reads TGTGCCAGCAGCCAAGATCAGTCACCCTCCCGTGAGCAGTTCTTC. Using reference TRBV14 and TRBJ2-1 for the parts outside the CDR3, the full variable domain is EAGVTQFPSHSVIEKGQTVTLRCDPISGHDNLYWYRRVMGKEIKFLLHFVKESKQDESGMPNNRFLAERTGGTYSTLKVQPAELEDSGVYFCASSQDQSPSREQFFGPGTRLTVL.

This sequence joins TRBV19 and TRBJ1-5; 7 positions match TRBD1. Germline CDR1 is LNHDA and CDR2 is SQIVND (reference sequence). This CDR3 contains 14 residues. Losses at the gene ends were 7 bases for V and 4 bases for J; bases not matched to a gene: 7. The CDR3 is CASKRTGVNQPQHF. Written as DNA, the CDR3 is TGTGCCAGTAAAAGGACAGGAGTGAATCAGCCCCAGCATTTT.

The chain employs TRBV2 and TRBJ1-5; TRBD1 matches 9 bases. V trimming: 4 bases; J trimming: 5 bases; junction bases outside the gene matches: 0. CDR1 SNHLY and CDR2 FYNNEI come from the germline V gene. The CDR3 spans 13 residues. CDR3: CASSGTGDQPQHF. The CDR3 coding sequence is TGTGCCAGCAGTGGGACAGGGGATCAGCCCCAGCATTTT.

The chain recombines TRBV6-5 with TRBJ2-5, with D unclear. The CDR3 is 14 amino acids. Trimming cost V 8 bases and J 7 bases, with 20 bases left between them. Germline loops: CDR1 MNHEY, CDR2 SVGAGI. CDR3 sequence reads: CASADGIAIRTQYF. CDR3 nucleotides: TGTGCCAGCGCCGATGGTATTGCCATCAGGACCCAGTACTTC.

The V and J genes are TRBV5-6 and TRBJ2-6; tentatively, D is TRBD2 (6 bases). V lost 5 bases and J lost 2, with 8 bases in between. Germline loops: CDR1 SGHDT, CDR2 YYEEEE. The CDR3 runs to 14 residues. CDR3 coding DNA: TGTGCCAGCAGTAGGAGGGCTGGGGCCAACGTCCTGACTTTC. It translates to CASSRRAGANVLTF.